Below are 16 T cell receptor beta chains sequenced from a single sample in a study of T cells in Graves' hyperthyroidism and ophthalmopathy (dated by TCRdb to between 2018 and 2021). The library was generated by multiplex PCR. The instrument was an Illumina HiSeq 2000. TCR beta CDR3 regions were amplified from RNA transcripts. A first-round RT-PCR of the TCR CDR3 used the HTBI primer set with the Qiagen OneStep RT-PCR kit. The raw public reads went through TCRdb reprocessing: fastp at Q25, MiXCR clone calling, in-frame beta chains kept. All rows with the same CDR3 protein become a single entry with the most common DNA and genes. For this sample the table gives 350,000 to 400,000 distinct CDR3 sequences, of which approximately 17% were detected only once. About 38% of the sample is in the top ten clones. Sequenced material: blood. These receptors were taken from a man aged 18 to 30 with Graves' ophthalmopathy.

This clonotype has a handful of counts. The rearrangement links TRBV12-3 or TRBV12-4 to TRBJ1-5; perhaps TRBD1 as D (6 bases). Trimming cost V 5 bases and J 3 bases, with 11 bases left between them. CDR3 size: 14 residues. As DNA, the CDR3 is TGTGCCAGCAGTGTTACAGGGTTCAATCAGCCCCAGCATTTT. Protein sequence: CASSVTGFNQPQHF.

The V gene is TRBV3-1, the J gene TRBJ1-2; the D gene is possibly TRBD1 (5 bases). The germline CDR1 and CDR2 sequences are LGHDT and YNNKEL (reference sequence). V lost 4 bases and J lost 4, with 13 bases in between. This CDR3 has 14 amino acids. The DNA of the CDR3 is TGTGCCAGCAGCCCCCGTGGGGGGTCCTATGGCTACACCTTC. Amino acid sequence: CASSPRGGSYGYTF.

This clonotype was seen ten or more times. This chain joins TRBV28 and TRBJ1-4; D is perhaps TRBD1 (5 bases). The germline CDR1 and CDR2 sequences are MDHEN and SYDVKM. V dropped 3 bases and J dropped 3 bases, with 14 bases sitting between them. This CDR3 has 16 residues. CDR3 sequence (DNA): TGTGCCAGCAGTTTGCAACCAGGGAATCCTAATGAAAAACTGTTTTTT. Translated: CASSLQPGNPNEKLFF.

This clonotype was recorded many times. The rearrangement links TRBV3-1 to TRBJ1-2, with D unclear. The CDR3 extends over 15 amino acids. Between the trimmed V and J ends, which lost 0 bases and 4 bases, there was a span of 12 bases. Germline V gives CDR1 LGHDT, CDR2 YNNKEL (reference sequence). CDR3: CASSQDQVTSYGYTF. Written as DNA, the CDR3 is TGTGCCAGCAGCCAAGATCAGGTGACGAGCTATGGCTACACCTTC.

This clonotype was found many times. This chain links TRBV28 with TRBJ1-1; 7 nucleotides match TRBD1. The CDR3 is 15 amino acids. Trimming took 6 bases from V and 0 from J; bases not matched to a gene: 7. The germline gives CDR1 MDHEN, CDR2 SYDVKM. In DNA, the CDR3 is TGTGCCAGCAGATCTCCGGGACAGATGAACACTGAAGCTTTCTTT. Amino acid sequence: CASRSPGQMNTEAFF.

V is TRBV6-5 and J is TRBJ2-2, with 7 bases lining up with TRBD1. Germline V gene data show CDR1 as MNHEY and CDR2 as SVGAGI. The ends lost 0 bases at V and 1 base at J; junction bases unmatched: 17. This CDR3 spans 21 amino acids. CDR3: CASSYSNWTGMFLGNTGELFF. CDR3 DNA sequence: TGTGCCAGCAGTTACTCGAATTGGACAGGAATGTTTTTGGGGAACACCGGGGAGCTGTTTTTT.

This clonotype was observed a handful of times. The DNA for the CDR3 is TGTGCCAGTATGTCAGGTTTGGAAAAACTGTTTTTT. The encoded protein is CASMSGLEKLFF. The chain combines TRBV19 with TRBJ1-4; D is ambiguous. The CDR3 contains 12 residues. The V gene's germline CDR1 is LNHDA and CDR2 SQIVND (reference sequence). V was clipped by 7 bases and J by 8 bases, with 11 bases between them.

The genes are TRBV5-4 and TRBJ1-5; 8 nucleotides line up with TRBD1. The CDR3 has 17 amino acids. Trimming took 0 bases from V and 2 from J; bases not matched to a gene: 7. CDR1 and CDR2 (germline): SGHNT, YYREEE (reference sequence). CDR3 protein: CASSLGGDRGGNQPQHF. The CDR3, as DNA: TGTGCCAGCAGCTTGGGGGGCGACAGGGGTGGCAATCAGCCCCAGCATTTT.

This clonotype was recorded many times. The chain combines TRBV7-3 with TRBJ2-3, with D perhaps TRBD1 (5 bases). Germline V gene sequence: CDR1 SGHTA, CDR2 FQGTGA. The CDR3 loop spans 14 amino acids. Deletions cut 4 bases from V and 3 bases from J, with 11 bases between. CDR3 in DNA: TGTGCCAGCAGCTCCGACCAGGGTACAGATACGCAGTATTTT. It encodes CASSSDQGTDTQYF.

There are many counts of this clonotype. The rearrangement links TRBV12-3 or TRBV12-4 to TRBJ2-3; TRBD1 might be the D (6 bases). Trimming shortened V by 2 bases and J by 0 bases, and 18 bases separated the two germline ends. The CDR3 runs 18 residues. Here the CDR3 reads CASSLTSFLQGSTDTQYF. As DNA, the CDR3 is TGTGCCAGCAGTTTAACGTCGTTCCTGCAGGGGAGCACAGATACGCAGTATTTT.

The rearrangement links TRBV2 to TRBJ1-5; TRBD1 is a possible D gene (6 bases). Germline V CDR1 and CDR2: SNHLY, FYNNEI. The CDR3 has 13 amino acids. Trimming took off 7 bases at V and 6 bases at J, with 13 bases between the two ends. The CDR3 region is CASTLTGSQPQHF. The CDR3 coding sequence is TGTGCCAGCACCCTGACAGGTTCTCAGCCCCAGCATTTT. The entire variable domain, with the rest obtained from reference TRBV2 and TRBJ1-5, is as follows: EPEVTQTPSHQVTQMGQEVILRCVPISNHLYFYWYRQILGQKVEFLVSFYNNEISEKSEIFDDQFSVERPDGSNFTLKIRSTKLEDSAMYFCASTLTGSQPQHFGDGTRLSIL.

For the CDR3, the DNA is TGCAGTGCTAGACCCAGGGGCGGGGACTATGGCTACACCTTC. It codes for CSARPRGGDYGYTF. The V call is TRBV20-1, the J call TRBJ1-2, with D perhaps TRBD1 (6 bases). The V end was cut by 2 bases, the J end by 3 bases, with 13 bases between. Germline values: CDR1 DFQATT, CDR2 SNEGSKA (reference sequence). CDR3 length: 14 residues.

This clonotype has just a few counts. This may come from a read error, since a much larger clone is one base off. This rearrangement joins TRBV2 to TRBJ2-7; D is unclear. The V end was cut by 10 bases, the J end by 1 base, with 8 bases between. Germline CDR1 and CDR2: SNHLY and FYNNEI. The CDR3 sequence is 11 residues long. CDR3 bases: TGTGCCAACAGACGGTCCTACGAGCAGTACTTC. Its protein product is CANRRSYEQYF.

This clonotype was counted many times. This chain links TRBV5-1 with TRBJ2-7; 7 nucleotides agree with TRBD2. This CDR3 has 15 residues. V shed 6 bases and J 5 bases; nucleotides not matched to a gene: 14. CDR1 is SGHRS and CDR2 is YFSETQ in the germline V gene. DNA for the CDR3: TGCGCCAGCACCCCGGTGGGACTATCCGTCGACGAGCAGTACTTC. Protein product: CASTPVGLSVDEQYF.

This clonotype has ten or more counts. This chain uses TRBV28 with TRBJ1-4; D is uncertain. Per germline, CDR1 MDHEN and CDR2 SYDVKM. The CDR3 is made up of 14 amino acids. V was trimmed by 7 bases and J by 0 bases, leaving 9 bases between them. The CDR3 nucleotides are TGTGCCAGCACCGGGCCATCAACTAATGAAAAACTGTTTTTT. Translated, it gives CASTGPSTNEKLFF.

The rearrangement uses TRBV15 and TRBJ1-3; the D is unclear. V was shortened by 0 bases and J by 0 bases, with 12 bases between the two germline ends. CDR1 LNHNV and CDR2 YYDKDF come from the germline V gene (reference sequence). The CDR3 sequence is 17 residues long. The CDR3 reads CATSREEGSFSGNTIYF. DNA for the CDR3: TGTGCCACCAGCAGAGAGGAGGGAAGCTTCTCTGGAAACACCATATATTTT. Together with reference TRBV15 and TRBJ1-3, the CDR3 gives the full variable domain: DAMVIQNPRYQVTQFGKPVTLSCSQTLNHNVMYWYQQKSSQAPKLLFHYYDKDFNNEADTPDNFQSRRPNTSFCFLDIRSPGLGDTAMYLCATSREEGSFSGNTIYFGEGSWLTVV.